The clone carrying this T cell receptor beta chain was detected a few times. No antigen is known for it. The sample originates from a study of somatic mutations in cytotoxic T cells in rheumatoid arthritis. About the research overall: Purity of nearly 100% was reached when some V beta antibody-stained T-cell populations were flow-sorted, including V beta1+ cells sequenced for TCRB. Study conclusions and caveats: Unlike healthy controls, rheumatoid arthritis patients had CD8+ clonality that increased with age. The clonality of CD8+ T cells was not significantly different between rheumatoid arthritis patients and age-matched healthy controls. Antigens recognized by the expanded CD8+ clones were unknown.

The repertoire was sequenced with immunoSEQ multiplex PCR; TCRdb's copy has only in-frame clones and lacks some. Of about 12,000 clones in the sample, 80% were seen once. Trimming left V 7 bases short and J 2 bases short, with 15 bases between. The CDR3 runs 14 residues. CDR1 is MDHEN and CDR2 is SYDVKM in the germline V gene. The chain has TRBV28 and TRBJ2-7; perhaps D is TRBD1 or TRBD2 (5 bases each). The material sequenced was CD8+ T cells sorted from blood. The TCR originated in a man aged 50 or older in good health. The CDR3 is CASTPGRRPYEQYV. The CDR3 region has the DNA TGTGCCAGCACCCCGGGACGGAGGCCCTACGAGCAGTACGTC.